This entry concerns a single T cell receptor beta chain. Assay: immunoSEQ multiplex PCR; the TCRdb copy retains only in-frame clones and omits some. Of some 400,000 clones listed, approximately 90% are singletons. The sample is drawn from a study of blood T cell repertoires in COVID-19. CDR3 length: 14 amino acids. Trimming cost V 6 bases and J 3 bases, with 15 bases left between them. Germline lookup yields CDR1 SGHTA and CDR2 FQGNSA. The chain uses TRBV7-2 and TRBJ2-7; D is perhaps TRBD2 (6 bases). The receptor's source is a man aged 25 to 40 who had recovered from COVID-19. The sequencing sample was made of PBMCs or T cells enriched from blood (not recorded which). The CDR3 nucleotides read TGTGCCAGCAGTCCCGGGACTTCCCGCTACGAGCAGTACTTC. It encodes CASSPGTSRYEQYF.